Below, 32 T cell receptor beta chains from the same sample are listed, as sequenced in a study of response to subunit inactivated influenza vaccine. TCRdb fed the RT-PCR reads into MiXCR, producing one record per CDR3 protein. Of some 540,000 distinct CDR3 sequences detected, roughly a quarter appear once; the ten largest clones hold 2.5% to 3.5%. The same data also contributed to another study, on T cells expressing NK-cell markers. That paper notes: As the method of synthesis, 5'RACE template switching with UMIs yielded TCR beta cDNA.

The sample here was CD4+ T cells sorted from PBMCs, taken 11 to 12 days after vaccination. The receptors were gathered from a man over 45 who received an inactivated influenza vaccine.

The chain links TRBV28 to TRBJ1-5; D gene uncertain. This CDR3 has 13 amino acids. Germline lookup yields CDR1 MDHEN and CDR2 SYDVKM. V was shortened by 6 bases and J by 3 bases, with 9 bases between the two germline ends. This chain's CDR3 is CASRSTPNQPQHF. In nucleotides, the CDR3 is TGTGCCAGCAGATCGACTCCCAATCAGCCCCAGCATTTT.

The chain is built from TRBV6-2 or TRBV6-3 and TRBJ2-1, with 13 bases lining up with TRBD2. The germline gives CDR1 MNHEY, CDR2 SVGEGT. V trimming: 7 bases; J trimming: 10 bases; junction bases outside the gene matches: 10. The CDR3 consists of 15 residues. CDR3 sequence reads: CASNKLAGGAEEQFF. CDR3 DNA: TGTGCCAGCAACAAACTAGCGGGGGGGGCCGAGGAGCAGTTCTTC.

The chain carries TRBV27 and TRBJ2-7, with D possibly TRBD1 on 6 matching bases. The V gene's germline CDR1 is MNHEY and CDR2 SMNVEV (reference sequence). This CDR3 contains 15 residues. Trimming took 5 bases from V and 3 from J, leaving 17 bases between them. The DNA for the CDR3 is TGTGCCAGCAGTCCGCACCAGGGGAGAGACTACGAGCAGTACTTC. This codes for CASSPHQGRDYEQYF.

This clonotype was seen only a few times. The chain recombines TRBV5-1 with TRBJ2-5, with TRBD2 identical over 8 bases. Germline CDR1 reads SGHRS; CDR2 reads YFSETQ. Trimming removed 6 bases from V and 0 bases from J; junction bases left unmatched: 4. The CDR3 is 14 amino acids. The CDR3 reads CASNERGHQETQYF. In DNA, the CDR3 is TGCGCCAGCAACGAGCGGGGGCACCAAGAGACCCAGTACTTC.

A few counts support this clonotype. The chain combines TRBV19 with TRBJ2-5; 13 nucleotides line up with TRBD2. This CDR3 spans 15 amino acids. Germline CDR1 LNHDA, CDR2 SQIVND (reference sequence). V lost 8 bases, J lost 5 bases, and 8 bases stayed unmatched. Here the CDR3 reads CASGGLAGRGETQYF. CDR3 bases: TGTGCCAGTGGGGGACTAGCGGGAAGAGGGGAGACCCAGTACTTC.

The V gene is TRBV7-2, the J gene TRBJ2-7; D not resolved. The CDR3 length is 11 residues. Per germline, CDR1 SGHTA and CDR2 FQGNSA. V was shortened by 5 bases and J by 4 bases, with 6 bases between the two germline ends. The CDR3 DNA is TGTGCCAGCAGCACTAATTACGAGCAGTACTTC. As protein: CASSTNYEQYF. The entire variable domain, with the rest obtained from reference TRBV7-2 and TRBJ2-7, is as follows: GAGVSQSPSNKVTEKGKDVELRCDPISGHTALYWYRQSLGQGLEFLIYFQGNSAPDKSGLPSDRFSAERTGGSVSTLTIQRTQQEDSAVYLCASSTNYEQYFGPGTRLTVT.

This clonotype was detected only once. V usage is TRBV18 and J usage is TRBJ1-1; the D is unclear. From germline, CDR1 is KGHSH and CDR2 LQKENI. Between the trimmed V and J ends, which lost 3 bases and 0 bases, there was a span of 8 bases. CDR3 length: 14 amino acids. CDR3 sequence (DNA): TGTGCCAGCTCACCCCCTACGGTGAACACTGAAGCTTTCTTT. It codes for CASSPPTVNTEAFF.

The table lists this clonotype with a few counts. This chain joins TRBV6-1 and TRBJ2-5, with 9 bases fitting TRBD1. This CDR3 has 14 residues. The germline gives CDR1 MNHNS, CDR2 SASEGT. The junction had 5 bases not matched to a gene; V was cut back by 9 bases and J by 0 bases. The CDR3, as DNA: TGTGCCAGTGGCGACAGGGGGTACCAAGAGACCCAGTACTTC. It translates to CASGDRGYQETQYF.

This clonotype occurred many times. CDR3 nucleotide sequence: TGTGCCAGCAGCTTCGCCTACGAGCAGTACTTC. It encodes CASSFAYEQYF. The V gene is TRBV7-9, the J gene TRBJ2-7; D is unclear. Germline CDR1 reads SEHNR; CDR2 reads FQNEAQ (reference sequence). With 3 bases removed from V and 2 bases from J, the gap between germline ends came to 2 bases. The CDR3 spans 11 residues.

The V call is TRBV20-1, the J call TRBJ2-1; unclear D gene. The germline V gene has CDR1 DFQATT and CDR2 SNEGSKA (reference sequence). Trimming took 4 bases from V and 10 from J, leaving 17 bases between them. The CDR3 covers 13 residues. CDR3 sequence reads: CSAKDPRGREQFF. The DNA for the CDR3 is TGCAGTGCTAAAGATCCCCGCGGACGCGAGCAGTTCTTC.

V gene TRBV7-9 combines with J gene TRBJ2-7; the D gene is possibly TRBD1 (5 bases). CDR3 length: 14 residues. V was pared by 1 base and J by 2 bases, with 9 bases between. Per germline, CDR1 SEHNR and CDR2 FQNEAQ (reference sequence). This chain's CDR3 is CASSLEGIPYEQYF. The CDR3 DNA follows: TGTGCCAGCAGCTTAGAGGGGATTCCCTACGAGCAGTACTTC. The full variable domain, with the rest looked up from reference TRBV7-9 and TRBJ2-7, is DTGVSQNPRHKITKRGQNVTFRCDPISEHNRLYWYRQTLGQGPEFLTYFQNEAQLEKSRLLSDRFSAERPKGSFSTLEIQRTEQGDSAMYLCASSLEGIPYEQYFGPGTRLTVT.

In nucleotides, the CDR3 is TGTGCCATCAGCCAGGGACAGGCTTTCGCCTACGAGCAGTACTTC. Its protein is CAISQGQAFAYEQYF. This rearrangement joins TRBV10-3 to TRBJ2-7, with 8 bases fitting TRBD1. The CDR3 runs 15 residues. CDR1 and CDR2 from the germline V gene are ENHRY and SYGVKD. V gave up 6 bases and J gave up 2 bases; unmatched junction bases: 9.

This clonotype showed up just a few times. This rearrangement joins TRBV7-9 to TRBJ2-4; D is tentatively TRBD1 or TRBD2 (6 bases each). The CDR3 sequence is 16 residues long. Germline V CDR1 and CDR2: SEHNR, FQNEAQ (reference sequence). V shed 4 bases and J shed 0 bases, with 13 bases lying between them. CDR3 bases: TGTGCCAGCAGCTCCCGAGGGGGGCTAGCCAAAAACATTCAGTACTTC. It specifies CASSSRGGLAKNIQYF.

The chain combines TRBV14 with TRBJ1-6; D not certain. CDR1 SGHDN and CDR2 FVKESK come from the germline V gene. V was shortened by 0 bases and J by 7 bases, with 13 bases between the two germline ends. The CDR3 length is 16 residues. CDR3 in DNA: TGTGCCAGCAGCCAAGATCCCCACCATTTGAATTCACCCCTCCACTTT. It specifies CASSQDPHHLNSPLHF.

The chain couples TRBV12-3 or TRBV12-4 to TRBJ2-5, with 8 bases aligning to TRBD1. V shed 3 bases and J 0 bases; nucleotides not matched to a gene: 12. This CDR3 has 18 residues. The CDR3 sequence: CASSFGVGDRRYQETQYF. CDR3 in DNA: TGTGCCAGCAGTTTTGGGGTCGGGGACAGGAGGTACCAAGAGACCCAGTACTTC.

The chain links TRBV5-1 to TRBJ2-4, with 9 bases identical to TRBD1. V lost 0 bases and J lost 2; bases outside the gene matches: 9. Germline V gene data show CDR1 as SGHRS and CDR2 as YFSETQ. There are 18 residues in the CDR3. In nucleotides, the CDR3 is TGCGCCAGCAGCTTGGAGGGGACAGGGATTGCGACCAAAAACATTCAGTACTTC. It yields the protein CASSLEGTGIATKNIQYF.

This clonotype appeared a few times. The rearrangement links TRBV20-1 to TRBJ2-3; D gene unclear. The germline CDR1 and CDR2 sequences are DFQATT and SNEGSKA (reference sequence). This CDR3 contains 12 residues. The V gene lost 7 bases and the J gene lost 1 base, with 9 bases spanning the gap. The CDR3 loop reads CSVDPRTDTQYF. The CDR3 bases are TGCAGTGTAGACCCTCGCACAGATACGCAGTATTTT.

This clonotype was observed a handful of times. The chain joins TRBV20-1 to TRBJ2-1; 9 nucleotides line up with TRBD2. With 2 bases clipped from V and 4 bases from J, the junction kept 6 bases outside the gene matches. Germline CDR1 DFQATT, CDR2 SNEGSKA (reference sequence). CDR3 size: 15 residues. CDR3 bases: TGCAGTGCTAGATCGCTAGCGGGGCGATACAATGAGCAGTTCTTC. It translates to CSARSLAGRYNEQFF.

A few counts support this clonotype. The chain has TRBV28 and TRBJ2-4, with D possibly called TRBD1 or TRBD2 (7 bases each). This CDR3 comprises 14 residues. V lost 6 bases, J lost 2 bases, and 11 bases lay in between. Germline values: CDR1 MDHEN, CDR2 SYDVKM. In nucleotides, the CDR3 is TGTGCCAGCAGGCAGGGGGGGACCAAAAACATTCAGTACTTC. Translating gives CASRQGGTKNIQYF.

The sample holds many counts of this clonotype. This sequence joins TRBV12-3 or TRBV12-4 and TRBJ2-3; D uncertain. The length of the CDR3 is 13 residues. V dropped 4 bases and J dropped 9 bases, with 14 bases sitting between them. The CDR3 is CASSSSVLGTQYF. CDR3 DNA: TGTGCCAGCAGTTCTTCCGTCTTAGGCACGCAGTATTTT.

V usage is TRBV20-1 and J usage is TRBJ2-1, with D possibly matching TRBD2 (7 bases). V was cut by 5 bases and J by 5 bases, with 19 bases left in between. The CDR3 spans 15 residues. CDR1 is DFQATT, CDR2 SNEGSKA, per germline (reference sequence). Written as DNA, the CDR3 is TGCAGTGCTGAACAGGGACGGGGGGTGCACAATGAGCAGTTCTTC. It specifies CSAEQGRGVHNEQFF.

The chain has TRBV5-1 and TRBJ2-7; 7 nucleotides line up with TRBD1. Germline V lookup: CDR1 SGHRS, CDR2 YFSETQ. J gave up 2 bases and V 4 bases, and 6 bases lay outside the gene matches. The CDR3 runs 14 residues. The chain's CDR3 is CASSNSQGTYEQYF. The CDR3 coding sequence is TGCGCCAGCAGCAACTCACAGGGGACCTACGAGCAGTACTTC.

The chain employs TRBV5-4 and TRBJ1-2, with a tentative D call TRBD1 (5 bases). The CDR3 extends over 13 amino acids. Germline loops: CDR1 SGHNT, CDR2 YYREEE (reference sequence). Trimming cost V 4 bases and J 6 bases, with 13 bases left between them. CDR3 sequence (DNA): TGTGCCAGCAGCCTCAGGGTTACAGATGGCTACACCTTC. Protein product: CASSLRVTDGYTF.

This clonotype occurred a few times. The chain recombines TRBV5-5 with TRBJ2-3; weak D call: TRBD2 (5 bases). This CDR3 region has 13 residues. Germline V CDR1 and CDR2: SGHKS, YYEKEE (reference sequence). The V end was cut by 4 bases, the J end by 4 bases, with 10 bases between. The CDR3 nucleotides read TGTGCCAGCAGCCGGACTCTCGCAGATACGCAGTATTTT. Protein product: CASSRTLADTQYF.

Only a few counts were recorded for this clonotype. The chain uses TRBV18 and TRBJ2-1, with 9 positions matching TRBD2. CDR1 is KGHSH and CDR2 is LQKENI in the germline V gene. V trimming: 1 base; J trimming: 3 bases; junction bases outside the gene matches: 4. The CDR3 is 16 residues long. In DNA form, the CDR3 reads TGTGCCAGCTCACCACTTAGCGGGAGTTTCTACAATGAGCAGTTCTTC. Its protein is CASSPLSGSFYNEQFF.

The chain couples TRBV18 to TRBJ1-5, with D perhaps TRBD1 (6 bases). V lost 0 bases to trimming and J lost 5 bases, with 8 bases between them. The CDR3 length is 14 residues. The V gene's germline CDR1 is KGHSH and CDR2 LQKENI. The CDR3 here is CASSPPDRYQPQHF. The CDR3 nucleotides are TGTGCCAGCTCACCACCGGACAGATATCAGCCCCAGCATTTT.

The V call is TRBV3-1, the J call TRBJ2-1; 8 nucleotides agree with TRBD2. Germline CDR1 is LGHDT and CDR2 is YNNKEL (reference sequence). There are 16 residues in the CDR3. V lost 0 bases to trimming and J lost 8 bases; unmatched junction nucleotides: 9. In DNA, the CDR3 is TGTGCCAGCAGCCAAGATAGCAGCGGGAGTGGTGATGAGCAGTTCTTC. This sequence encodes CASSQDSSGSGDEQFF.

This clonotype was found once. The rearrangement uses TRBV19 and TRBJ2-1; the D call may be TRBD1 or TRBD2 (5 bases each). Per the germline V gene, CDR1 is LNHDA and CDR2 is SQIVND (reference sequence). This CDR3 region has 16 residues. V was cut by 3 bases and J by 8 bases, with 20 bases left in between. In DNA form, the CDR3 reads TGTGCCAGTAGTATGGGGGTGGGAAGAGCTCGCCATGAGCAGTTCTTC. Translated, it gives CASSMGVGRARHEQFF.

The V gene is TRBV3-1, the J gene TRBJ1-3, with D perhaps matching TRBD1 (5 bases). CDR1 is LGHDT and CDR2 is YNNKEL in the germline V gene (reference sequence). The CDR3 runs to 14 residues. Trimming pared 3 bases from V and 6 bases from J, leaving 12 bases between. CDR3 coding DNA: TGTGCCAGCAGCCACCAGACAGCTATAAACACCATATATTTT. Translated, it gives CASSHQTAINTIYF.

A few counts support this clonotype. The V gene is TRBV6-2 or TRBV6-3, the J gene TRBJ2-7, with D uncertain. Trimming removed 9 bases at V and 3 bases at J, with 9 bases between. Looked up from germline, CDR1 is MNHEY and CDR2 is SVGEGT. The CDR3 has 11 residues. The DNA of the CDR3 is TGTGCCAGTGTCAGAAACTACGAGCAGTACTTC. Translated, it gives CASVRNYEQYF.

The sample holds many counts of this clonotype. CDR3 in amino acids: CASSQVHGYNEQFF. The CDR3 region has the DNA TGCGCCAGCAGCCAAGTACACGGCTACAATGAGCAGTTCTTC. V is TRBV4-3 and J is TRBJ2-1, with D unresolved. The germline V gene encodes CDR1 LGHNA and CDR2 YSLEER. The CDR3 contains 14 residues. The V end was cut by 1 base, the J end by 3 bases, with 7 bases between.

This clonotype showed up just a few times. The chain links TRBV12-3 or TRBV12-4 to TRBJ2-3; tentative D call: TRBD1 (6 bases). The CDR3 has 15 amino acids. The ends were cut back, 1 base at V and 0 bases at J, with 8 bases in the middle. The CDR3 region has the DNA TGTGCCAGCAGTTTAGGACAGGCTAGCACAGATACGCAGTATTTT. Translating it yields CASSLGQASTDTQYF.